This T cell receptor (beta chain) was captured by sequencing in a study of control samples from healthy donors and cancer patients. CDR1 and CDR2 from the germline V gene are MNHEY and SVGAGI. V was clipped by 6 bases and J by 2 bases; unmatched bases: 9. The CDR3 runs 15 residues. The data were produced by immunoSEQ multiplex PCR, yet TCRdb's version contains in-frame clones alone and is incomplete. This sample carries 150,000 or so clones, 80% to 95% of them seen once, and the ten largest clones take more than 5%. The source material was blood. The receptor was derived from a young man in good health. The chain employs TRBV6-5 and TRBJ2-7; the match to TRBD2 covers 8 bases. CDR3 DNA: TGTGCCAGCAGCCAATTCAGCGGGAGCCCCTACGAGCAGTACTTC. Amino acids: CASSQFSGSPYEQYF.